Shown below are 25 T cell receptor beta chains from a single sample sequenced in a study of T cell repertoires in cytomegalovirus infection (dated by TCRdb to the late 2010s). No cognate antigen is known for these TCRs. The sample's treatment or condition label is to be understood as: in vitro stimulation with specific CMV peptide epitopes to enrich CMV-specific T cells. TCRdb names Illumina HiSeq 1500 as the instrument used. TCRdb trimmed public reads at Q25 via fastp, called clones via MiXCR and kept in-frame beta chains. Rows merge per CDR3 protein into single entries with the most common DNA and genes. The sample table contains around 19,000 distinct CDR3 sequences; only one count was recorded for approximately 46% of them. The top ten clones comprise approximately 94% of the sample. The sample in question was CD8+ T cells from cultured PBMCs, obtained from culture after CMV antigen stimulation. The receptor source for this set is a human donor in good health (CMV status not recorded). Some clones in this sample may be carry-over from other donors' samples.

The table lists this clonotype with many counts. V usage is TRBV20-1 and J usage is TRBJ2-1; D might be TRBD1 (7 bases). Trimming took off 5 bases at V and 0 bases at J, with 20 bases between the two ends. The CDR3 length is 17 residues. Germline assignment: CDR1 DFQATT and CDR2 SNEGSKA (reference sequence). The CDR3 nucleotides are TGCAGTGCTGGAAGGGGGCCGGGACTTAGCTCCTACAATGAGCAGTTCTTC. As protein: CSAGRGPGLSSYNEQFF.

In this sample, this clonotype turned up a few times. V usage is TRBV7-6 and J usage is TRBJ2-3; D is unresolved. Germline assignment: CDR1 SGHVS and CDR2 FNYEAQ. Between the trimmed V and J ends, which lost 2 bases and 0 bases, there was a span of 6 bases. The CDR3 length is 14 residues. CDR3 DNA: TGTGCCAGCAGCTTATCGGGTAGCACAGATACGCAGTATTTT. Its protein product is CASSLSGSTDTQYF.

The V gene is TRBV10-3, the J gene TRBJ2-1; 8 bases map to TRBD2. With 4 bases clipped from V and 8 bases from J, the junction kept 10 bases outside the gene matches. The CDR3 consists of 15 residues. Germline V lookup: CDR1 ENHRY, CDR2 SYGVKD. In DNA form, the CDR3 reads TGTGCCATCAGTGGTCAGGCGGGAGGTGGTCATGAGCAGTTCTTC. Translation: CAISGQAGGGHEQFF.

The genes are TRBV9 and TRBJ1-1; no firm D call. This CDR3 spans 14 amino acids. Trimming took 0 bases from V and 0 from J, leaving 6 bases between them. Germline CDR1 is SGDLS and CDR2 is YYNGEE. CDR3 bases: TGTGCCAGCAGCGTAGCTGGTATGAACACTGAAGCTTTCTTT. Its protein product is CASSVAGMNTEAFF.

In its sample, this clonotype was seen a few times. This sequence joins TRBV5-6 and TRBJ2-7; no clear D gene. The CDR3 is 14 residues long. Germline CDR1 and CDR2: SGHDT and YYEEEE. The germline V and J ends were trimmed by 4 bases and 0 bases, with 11 bases remaining between them. CDR3 in DNA: TGTGCCAGCAGCCCCTCCCCTAGCTCCTACGAGCAGTACTTC. This codes for CASSPSPSSYEQYF.

The chain links TRBV12-3 or TRBV12-4 to TRBJ2-1; possibly TRBD1 for D (6 bases). This CDR3 has 15 amino acids. V gave up 4 bases and J gave up 1 base, with 11 bases separating them. CDR3 DNA: TGTGCCAGCAGTTCCGCAGGGGCATCCTACAATGAGCAGTTCTTC. This translates into CASSSAGASYNEQFF.

This clonotype is a singleton in its sample. This could be a read error, since a much larger clone is one nucleotide away. J is TRBJ2-2 and V is TRBV7-2, with D unclear. Germline V gives CDR1 SGHTA, CDR2 FQGNSA. The length of the CDR3 is 15 residues. Trimming pared 6 bases from V and 3 bases from J, leaving 14 bases between. This chain's CDR3 is CASRKWWAHTGELFF. The CDR3, as DNA: TGTGCCAGCAGAAAATGGTGGGCGCACACCGGGGAGCTGTTTTTT.

This clonotype was counted a few times. This chain links TRBV6-2 or TRBV6-3 with TRBJ1-5, with TRBD1 as a possible D gene (5 bases). CDR3 length: 13 amino acids. Trimming took off 5 bases at V and 4 bases at J, with 9 bases between the two ends. The germline CDR1 and CDR2 sequences are MNHEY and SVGEGT. CDR3 nucleotides: TGTGCCAGCAGTCCAGGGAAAAATCAGCCCCAGCATTTT. It specifies CASSPGKNQPQHF.

V and J are TRBV7-9 and TRBJ1-4; 10 bases are a match to TRBD1. Germline CDR1 and CDR2: SEHNR and FQNEAQ (reference sequence). The junction had 10 bases not matched to a gene; V was cut back by 4 bases and J by 8 bases. This CDR3 spans 16 amino acids. The CDR3: CASSSPRDRGGEKLFF. DNA for the CDR3: TGTGCCAGCAGCTCACCGAGGGACAGGGGCGGCGAAAAACTGTTTTTT.

This clonotype was detected a few times. J is TRBJ2-7 and V is TRBV3-1; D ambiguous. Germline V gives CDR1 LGHDT, CDR2 YNNKEL (reference sequence). This CDR3 has 14 amino acids. V was clipped by 0 bases and J by 4 bases, with 10 bases between them. The CDR3: CASSQETWSYEQYF. CDR3 coding DNA: TGTGCCAGCAGCCAAGAAACCTGGTCGTACGAGCAGTACTTC.

As concerns this clonotype: Its ends do not fully match the called genes, so a read error is possible. The rearrangement joins TRBV4-1 to TRBJ1-5, with D possibly being TRBD1 (6 bases). Germline V gene lookup returns CDR1 MGHRA and CDR2 YSYEKL. This CDR3 is 15 amino acids long. Here the CDR3 reads CASSQDWGRDQPQHF. CDR3 in DNA: TGTGCCAGCAGCCAAGATTGGGGGCGGGATCAGCCCCAGCATTTT.

This clonotype was seen a handful of times. This chain connects TRBV27 to TRBJ1-2; D may be TRBD1 (6 bases). CDR1 MNHEY and CDR2 SMNVEV come from the germline V gene (reference sequence). With 4 bases removed from V and 2 bases from J, the gap between germline ends came to 11 bases. There are 14 residues in the CDR3. The DNA for the CDR3 is TGTGCCAGCAGTTCCCGGGACACAAACTATGGCTACACCTTC. This sequence encodes CASSSRDTNYGYTF.

A few counts support this clonotype. The chain links TRBV28 to TRBJ2-1; D is perhaps TRBD1 or TRBD2 (7 bases each). The CDR3 runs to 16 residues. Germline V CDR1 and CDR2: MDHEN, SYDVKM. V was cut by 8 bases and J by 4 bases, with 21 bases left in between. CDR3 region: CASGSYRGGGYNEQFF. The CDR3 DNA reads as TGTGCCAGCGGGTCGTACAGGGGAGGGGGATACAATGAGCAGTTCTTC.

V and J are TRBV28 and TRBJ1-2, with 8 bases identical to TRBD1. The V gene's germline CDR1 is MDHEN and CDR2 SYDVKM. The CDR3 has 15 amino acids. After removal of 5 bases from V and 1 base from J, the junction contained 6 bases not matched to a gene. CDR3 amino acids: CASSPGTGHNYGYTF. The CDR3 nucleotides are TGTGCCAGCAGTCCCGGGACAGGTCATAACTATGGCTACACCTTC.

The J gene is TRBJ2-5, the V gene TRBV7-3, with a weak D call TRBD1 (6 bases). V was clipped by 5 bases and J by 7 bases, with 26 bases between them. CDR1 and CDR2 (germline): SGHTA, FQGTGA. CDR3 length: 17 amino acids. The CDR3 DNA follows: TGTGCCAGCAGCGACATAGACAGGAGAGACGGACCCGGGACCCAGTACTTC. Amino acid sequence: CASSDIDRRDGPGTQYF.

The table lists this clonotype with a count of one. The chain has TRBV4-2 and TRBJ1-5; D remains unclear. In germline, CDR1 is LGHNA, CDR2 YNFKEQ. V dropped 1 base and J dropped 7 bases, with 5 bases sitting between them. This CDR3 contains 12 residues. CDR3: CASSQGGQPQHF. The CDR3 region has the DNA TGTGCCAGCAGCCAAGGGGGACAGCCCCAGCATTTT.

This clonotype was detected only a few times. V usage is TRBV6-2 or TRBV6-3 and J usage is TRBJ2-1; 10 bases are a match to TRBD2. V lost 0 bases, J lost 10 bases, and 6 bases stayed unmatched. Germline V gives CDR1 MNHEY, CDR2 SVGEGT. The CDR3 has 15 residues. Here the CDR3 DNA reads TGTGCCAGCAGTTACTCCCTAGCGGGGGCCCTGGAGCAGTTCTTC. Amino acid sequence: CASSYSLAGALEQFF.

This clonotype has ten or more counts. V gene TRBV7-9 combines with J gene TRBJ2-7; D is unresolved. The CDR3 has 12 amino acids. Germline loops: CDR1 SEHNR, CDR2 FQNEAQ (reference sequence). V lost 1 base, J lost 1 base, and 2 bases lay in between. The CDR3 loop is CASSLGSYEQYF. In DNA form, the CDR3 reads TGTGCCAGCAGCTTAGGGTCCTACGAGCAGTACTTC.

The chain employs TRBV7-2 and TRBJ2-7; tentatively, D is TRBD1 (6 bases). The CDR3 loop spans 13 amino acids. Between the trimmed V and J ends, which lost 2 bases and 3 bases, there was a span of 8 bases. Per the germline V gene, CDR1 is SGHTA and CDR2 is FQGNSA. The CDR3 loop reads CASSLSRGYEQYF. In DNA form, the CDR3 reads TGTGCCAGCAGCTTAAGCAGGGGCTACGAGCAGTACTTC.

The CDR3 loop is CATSTRDRQNEKLFF. As DNA, the CDR3 is TGTGCCACCAGCACAAGGGACAGGCAGAATGAAAAACTGTTTTTT. The chain links TRBV15 to TRBJ1-4, with TRBD1 matching over 8 bases. The CDR3 covers 15 residues. The V gene's germline CDR1 is LNHNV and CDR2 YYDKDF (reference sequence). The trim removed 4 bases at V and 5 bases at J, leaving 6 bases unmatched.

The rearrangement links TRBV28 to TRBJ1-1; D remains ambiguous. This CDR3 has 11 residues. Per the germline V gene, CDR1 is MDHEN and CDR2 is SYDVKM. Deletions cut 4 bases from V and 10 bases from J, with 10 bases between. The CDR3 bases are TGTGCCAGCAGTTCCCGCGGAACAGCTTTCTTT. This codes for CASSSRGTAFF.

A note on this clonotype: This could be a read error, since a much larger clone is one nucleotide away. The chain carries TRBV19 and TRBJ1-2; D gene uncertain. Germline CDR1 LNHDA, CDR2 SQIVND (reference sequence). V lost 8 bases and J lost 8, with 15 bases in between. This CDR3 is 12 amino acids long. The CDR3 nucleotides read TGTGCCAGTGGAGAGACAAGGGTCGGCTACACCTTC. This codes for CASGETRVGYTF.

The sample holds a few counts of this clonotype. This chain joins TRBV6-2 or TRBV6-3 and TRBJ2-2; 7 bases match TRBD2. V shed 2 bases, J shed 4 bases, and the junction held 10 bases outside the gene matches. The germline V gene encodes CDR1 MNHEY and CDR2 SVGEGT. The CDR3 has 17 residues. Here the CDR3 reads CASSYASGLQFTGELFF. DNA for the CDR3: TGTGCCAGCAGTTACGCCTCGGGACTACAATTCACCGGGGAGCTGTTTTTT.

The CDR3, as DNA: TGCAGTGCTAGAGATTGGGGGGGCTCCTACGAGCAGTACTTC. Translated: CSARDWGGSYEQYF. The rearrangement joins TRBV20-1 to TRBJ2-7; 7 bases line up with TRBD2. CDR1 and CDR2 from the germline V gene are DFQATT and SNEGSKA (reference sequence). This CDR3 region has 14 residues. V lost 0 bases, J lost 0 bases, and 2 bases stayed unmatched.

The rearrangement links TRBV4-3 to TRBJ2-7; unclear D gene. The CDR3 covers 15 residues. V gave up 1 base and J gave up 2 bases, with 12 bases separating them. CDR1 and CDR2 from the germline V gene are LGHNA and YSLEER. CDR3 residues: CASSQGAKGTYEQYF. The CDR3 DNA reads as TGCGCCAGCAGCCAAGGAGCCAAGGGCACCTACGAGCAGTACTTC.